Listed here are 13 T cell receptor beta chains from one sample, sequenced in a study of a mutant IDH1 vaccine in newly diagnosed glioma. Some clones are missing from TCRdb's copy, which holds only in-frame ones; the method was immunoSEQ multiplex PCR. Of around 87,000 clones in the sample, 83% were seen once. Sample time point: baseline, week 1 (first vaccination visit). As for treatment: pre-vaccination baseline after standard-of-care therapy. Material: PBMCs, obtained from a glioma patient treated with radiotherapy, temozolomide or both. These receptors originate from a woman aged 50 to 60 with glioma.

J is TRBJ1-4 and V is TRBV2, with D hard to call. Trimming left V 3 bases short and J 10 bases short, with 12 bases between. The germline V gene encodes CDR1 SNHLY and CDR2 FYNNEI. The CDR3 spans 13 residues. The CDR3 nucleotides read TGTGCCAGCAGTGACCCTGACGGGAGAAAACTGTTTTTT. The encoded protein is CASSDPDGRKLFF.

This chain uses TRBV5-1 with TRBJ1-3; D is uncertain. V was shortened by 2 bases and J by 8 bases, with 8 bases between the two germline ends. The CDR3 is 12 residues long. CDR1 is SGHRS and CDR2 is YFSETQ in the germline V gene. The CDR3 here is CASSFSGDTIYF. The DNA for the CDR3 is TGCGCCAGCAGCTTTTCGGGAGACACCATATATTTT.

This rearrangement joins TRBV28 to TRBJ1-5, with D uncertain. Germline values: CDR1 MDHEN, CDR2 SYDVKM. The CDR3 runs 12 residues. Trimming shortened V by 6 bases and J by 0 bases, and 3 bases separated the two germline ends. CDR3 in amino acids: CASRSSNQPQHF. CDR3 coding DNA: TGTGCCAGCAGGAGTAGCAATCAGCCCCAGCATTTT.

In DNA form, the CDR3 reads TGTGCCAGCAGCCCAGCAGACAGATACACCGGGGAGCTGTTTTTT. As protein: CASSPADRYTGELFF. The gene calls are TRBV7-9 and TRBJ2-2; a possible D gene is TRBD1 (5 bases). V dropped 5 bases and J dropped 3 bases, with 13 bases sitting between them. Looked up from germline, CDR1 is SEHNR and CDR2 is FQNEAQ (reference sequence). The CDR3 is made up of 15 amino acids. The complete variable domain, with remaining parts taken from reference TRBV7-9 and TRBJ2-2, reads DTGVSQNPRHKITKRGQNVTFRCDPISEHNRLYWYRQTLGQGPEFLTYFQNEAQLEKSRLLSDRFSAERPKGSFSTLEIQRTEQGDSAMYLCASSPADRYTGELFFGEGSRLTVL.

The V call is TRBV4-2, the J call TRBJ1-1; D is undetermined. The CDR3 sequence is 13 residues long. V shed 0 bases and J shed 6 bases, with 8 bases lying between them. Germline V gives CDR1 LGHNA, CDR2 YNFKEQ. CDR3 nucleotides: TGTGCCAGCAGCCAAGATTGGGCAGCTGAAGCTTTCTTT. This sequence encodes CASSQDWAAEAFF.

There are a few counts of this clone. The chain employs TRBV19 and TRBJ2-4; 10 bases are a match to TRBD1. Germline V lookup: CDR1 LNHDA, CDR2 SQIVND (reference sequence). There are 16 residues in the CDR3. V was pared by 11 bases and J by 3 bases, with 13 bases of the junction left unmatched. CDR3 in DNA: TGTGCCTCTGACAGGGGGCTGGCTTTTGGCAAAAACATTCAGTACTTC. This translates into CASDRGLAFGKNIQYF.

The chain couples TRBV28 to TRBJ2-5; D is perhaps TRBD2 (5 bases). Trimming cost V 5 bases and J 3 bases, with 16 bases left between them. Germline V lookup: CDR1 MDHEN, CDR2 SYDVKM. CDR3 length equals 15 residues. CDR3 DNA: TGTGCCAGCAGTGCCCGTGGTCTAGCAGAAGAGACCCAGTACTTC. It translates to CASSARGLAEETQYF.

The rearrangement links TRBV6-1 to TRBJ2-5; D is unresolved. Trimming shortened V by 10 bases and J by 1 base, and 13 bases separated the two germline ends. The germline V gene has CDR1 MNHNS and CDR2 SASEGT. CDR3 length: 13 amino acids. The CDR3 loop is CATRNRVQETQYF. The CDR3 region has the DNA TGTGCCACCAGAAACCGGGTCCAAGAGACCCAGTACTTC.

This CDR3 reads CASSLAPRPTSTDTQYF. The CDR3 nucleotides are TGTGCCAGCAGCTTGGCCCCGCGTCCGACAAGCACAGATACGCAGTATTTT. The V and J genes are TRBV5-6 and TRBJ2-3; D not resolved. CDR3 length: 17 residues. CDR1 is SGHDT and CDR2 is YYEEEE in the germline V gene. V shed 0 bases and J shed 0 bases, with 14 bases lying between them.

The rearrangement uses TRBV5-5 and TRBJ1-4; D uncertain. Trimming took off 0 bases at V and 1 base at J, with 13 bases between the two ends. The germline V gene has CDR1 SGHKS and CDR2 YYEKEE (reference sequence). The CDR3 spans 17 residues. The CDR3 nucleotides read TGTGCCAGCAGCTTGGCCTTGGCAGGTCTAACTAATGAAAAACTGTTTTTT. Translation: CASSLALAGLTNEKLFF.

The chain carries TRBV11-3 and TRBJ2-3; D could derive from TRBD1 or TRBD2 (5 bases each). V dropped 6 bases and J dropped 2 bases, with 12 bases sitting between them. The length of the CDR3 is 14 residues. From germline, CDR1 is SGHNT and CDR2 YENEEA. CDR3 region: CASSPGATTDTQYF. The CDR3 coding sequence is TGTGCCAGCAGTCCCGGGGCTACCACAGATACGCAGTATTTT.

This clone appeared a few times. The V gene is TRBV5-4, the J gene TRBJ1-1; D call uncertain. The CDR3 loop spans 13 amino acids. Germline CDR1 is SGHNT and CDR2 is YYREEE (reference sequence). Between the trimmed V and J ends, which lost 0 bases and 7 bases, there was a span of 10 bases. The CDR3 loop reads CASSLGQESEAFF. The CDR3 region has the DNA TGTGCCAGCAGCTTGGGCCAGGAGAGTGAAGCTTTCTTT.

The chain couples TRBV4-3 to TRBJ2-7; a weak D match, TRBD2 (5 bases). Germline V gene sequence: CDR1 LGHNA, CDR2 YSLEER. The CDR3 has 16 residues. V dropped 0 bases and J dropped 9 bases, with 21 bases sitting between them. CDR3 amino acids: CASSQDPRRGLTGQYF. The CDR3 bases are TGCGCCAGCAGCCAAGATCCCAGGCGAGGGCTTACGGGGCAGTACTTC.